This record covers a single T cell receptor (beta chain). This record comes from a study of blood T cell repertoires in COVID-19. The assay was immunoSEQ multiplex PCR, and TCRdb's table has in-frame clones only and misses some. The data show around 310,000 clones, with around 90% seen just once and under 7% held by the top ten. With V trimmed by 0 bases and J by 6 bases, 5 bases remained unmatched. Germline CDR1 SGHRS, CDR2 YFSETQ. This CDR3 region has 14 residues. The TCR comes from a woman in her twenties or thirties with COVID-19, enrolled during active disease. The chain carries TRBV5-1 and TRBJ1-2, with 7 bases that match TRBD1. Sequencing was done on a sample of peripheral blood. The CDR3: CASSLAEQGNGYTF. DNA of the CDR3: TGCGCCAGCAGCTTGGCCGAACAGGGGAATGGCTACACCTTC.